This TCR beta chain emerged from a study of cytomegalovirus exposure and HLA in healthy donors. Overall study findings and caveats: Per published accounts, TCR beta sequences correctly predicted the HLA-A and HLA-B alleles of most subjects. Association of 16,951 TCR beta sequences with HLA alleles was found at 0.05 false discovery rate in a later analysis.

Trimming stripped 3 bases from V and 8 bases from J, with 16 bases between. This CDR3 region has 14 residues. Germline V CDR1 and CDR2: LNHDA, SQIVND (reference sequence). The PCR contained 60 Vbeta and 13 Jbeta primers. Sequencing was performed with immunoSEQ multiplex PCR; in TCRdb, only in-frame clones are kept and a portion is missing. The repertoire has roughly 200,000 clones, around 80% of them found once; the top ten carry roughly 4.5%. The sample holds a few counts of this clone. The antigen is undetermined. The TCR sequence derives from a young woman in good health and CMV-seropositive. The J gene is TRBJ1-2, the V gene TRBV19; weak D call: TRBD1 (5 bases). What was sequenced was PBMCs. The CDR3 nucleotides read TGTGCCAGTAGTATTGGGGCTTCCACTGGGGGCTACACCTTC. It specifies CASSIGASTGGYTF.